The rows below give T cell receptor beta chains drawn from one sample of a study of OX40 agonist ivuxolimab in advanced cancers. Libraries were prepared by immunoSEQ multiplex PCR; TCRdb keeps only in-frame clonotypes and omits some of them. The table has tens of thousands of clones, 85% to 95% seen once. The sequencing here drew on CD4+ or CD8+ T cells sorted from blood, taken in a trial of the OX40 agonist ivuxolimab. These TCRs come from an adult with an advanced solid tumor such as melanoma, head and neck, liver or kidney cancer. CDR3s include the opening cysteine and the closing phenylalanine or tryptophan. The order of the fields is D gene, clone size, J gene, V gene, CDR3 protein, CDR3 DNA. D genes are given only for firm matches. The size entry is marked missing in some rows and otherwise reads once, few, many or a size class.

d_gene: TRBD2
abundance: few
j_gene: TRBJ2-2
v_gene: TRBV9
CDR3aa: CASSVNTGGRAGELFF
CDR3nt: TGTGCCAGCAGCGTAAATACTGGCGGGAGGGCCGGGGAGCTGTTTTTT

d_gene: NA
abundance: NA
j_gene: TRBJ1-2
v_gene: TRBV5-6
CDR3aa: CASSLGGMNRYTF
CDR3nt: TGTGCCAGCAGCTTGGGTGGGATGAATCGCTACACCTTC

d_gene: TRBD1
abundance: few
j_gene: TRBJ2-1
v_gene: TRBV28
CDR3aa: CGTGAGSSYNEQFF
CDR3nt: TGTGGGACAGGGGCGGGAAGCTCCTACAATGAGCAGTTCTTC

d_gene: TRBD1
abundance: NA
j_gene: TRBJ1-2
v_gene: TRBV5-6
CDR3aa: CASSPLPGTGGGYTF
CDR3nt: TGTGCCAGCAGCCCCCTCCCCGGGACAGGGGGTGGCTACACCTTC

d_gene: NA
abundance: NA
j_gene: TRBJ2-2
v_gene: TRBV27
CDR3aa: CASSDLGSGGELFF
CDR3nt: TGTGCCAGCAGTGACCTCGGGTCCGGCGGGGAGCTGTTTTTT

d_gene: TRBD1
abundance: NA
j_gene: TRBJ2-5
v_gene: TRBV5-4
CDR3aa: CASSGLGTDEETQYF
CDR3nt: TGTGCCAGCAGCGGCTTGGGGACAGACGAAGAGACCCAGTACTTC

d_gene: TRBD1
abundance: NA
j_gene: TRBJ1-1
v_gene: TRBV5-6
CDR3aa: CASSLDRVGTEAFF
CDR3nt: TGTGCCAGCAGCCTCGACAGGGTCGGCACTGAAGCTTTCTTT

d_gene: TRBD2
abundance: NA
j_gene: TRBJ2-2
v_gene: TRBV27
CDR3aa: CASGRGAGDYTGELFF
CDR3nt: TGTGCCAGCGGCCGAGGGGCGGGAGATTACACCGGGGAGCTGTTTTTT

d_gene: NA
abundance: NA
j_gene: TRBJ2-5
v_gene: TRBV19
CDR3aa: CASSILGGQETQYF
CDR3nt: TGTGCCAGTAGTATTTTAGGGGGGCAAGAGACCCAGTACTTC

d_gene: NA
abundance: once
j_gene: TRBJ1-1
v_gene: TRBV5-5
CDR3aa: CASSPQPNTEAFF
CDR3nt: TGTGCCAGCAGCCCCCAACCGAACACTGAAGCTTTCTTT

d_gene: NA
abundance: NA
j_gene: TRBJ2-7
v_gene: TRBV15
CDR3aa: CATSDLDGLLGEQYF
CDR3nt: TGTGCCACCAGCGACCTCGACGGCCTGCTGGGGGAGCAGTACTTC

d_gene: TRBD1
abundance: NA
j_gene: TRBJ2-7
v_gene: TRBV5-6
CDR3aa: CASSSTGLWEQYF
CDR3nt: TGTGCCAGCAGCTCGACAGGGCTTTGGGAGCAGTACTTC

d_gene: NA
abundance: NA
j_gene: TRBJ1-5
v_gene: TRBV5-8
CDR3aa: CASSLEGRIRLNQPQHF
CDR3nt: TGTGCCAGCAGCTTGGAGGGGCGGATACGTCTCAATCAGCCCCAGCATTTT

d_gene: TRBD2
abundance: NA
j_gene: TRBJ2-7
v_gene: TRBV27
CDR3aa: CASSLTGASGRDEQYF
CDR3nt: TGTGCCAGCAGTTTAACCGGGGCTAGCGGGAGAGACGAGCAGTACTTC

d_gene: NA
abundance: NA
j_gene: TRBJ2-3
v_gene: TRBV9
CDR3aa: CASTVGGDMTDTQYF
CDR3nt: TGTGCCAGCACCGTTGGAGGGGACATGACAGATACGCAGTATTTT

d_gene: NA
abundance: NA
j_gene: TRBJ2-1
v_gene: TRBV5-1
CDR3aa: CASSPRGTGWDEQFF
CDR3nt: TGCGCCAGCAGCCCGCGGGGGACAGGATGGGATGAGCAGTTCTTC

d_gene: NA
abundance: once
j_gene: TRBJ2-7
v_gene: TRBV27
CDR3aa: CASSLGASYEQYF
CDR3nt: TGTGCCAGCAGTTTAGGCGCCTCCTACGAGCAGTACTTC

d_gene: NA
abundance: NA
j_gene: TRBJ1-1
v_gene: TRBV7-9
CDR3aa: CASSLPADEAFF
CDR3nt: TGTGCCAGCAGCTTACCGGCGGATGAAGCTTTCTTT

d_gene: NA
abundance: NA
j_gene: TRBJ2-5
v_gene: TRBV9
CDR3aa: CASSPQGGGGYQETQYF
CDR3nt: TGTGCCAGCAGCCCCCAGGGGGGGGGAGGGTACCAAGAGACCCAGTACTTC

d_gene: NA
abundance: NA
j_gene: TRBJ2-1
v_gene: TRBV7-9
CDR3aa: CASSLAATEQFF
CDR3nt: TGTGCCAGCAGCTTAGCGGCCACTGAGCAGTTCTTC

d_gene: TRBD2
abundance: NA
j_gene: TRBJ2-7
v_gene: TRBV5-1
CDR3aa: CASSLAGGPYEQYF
CDR3nt: TGCGCCAGCAGCTTAGCGGGAGGGCCCTACGAGCAGTACTTC

d_gene: TRBD2
abundance: once
j_gene: TRBJ2-1
v_gene: TRBV27
CDR3aa: CASSPFGSGRAGEQFF
CDR3nt: TGTGCCAGCAGTCCGTTCGGTAGCGGGAGGGCCGGTGAGCAGTTCTTC